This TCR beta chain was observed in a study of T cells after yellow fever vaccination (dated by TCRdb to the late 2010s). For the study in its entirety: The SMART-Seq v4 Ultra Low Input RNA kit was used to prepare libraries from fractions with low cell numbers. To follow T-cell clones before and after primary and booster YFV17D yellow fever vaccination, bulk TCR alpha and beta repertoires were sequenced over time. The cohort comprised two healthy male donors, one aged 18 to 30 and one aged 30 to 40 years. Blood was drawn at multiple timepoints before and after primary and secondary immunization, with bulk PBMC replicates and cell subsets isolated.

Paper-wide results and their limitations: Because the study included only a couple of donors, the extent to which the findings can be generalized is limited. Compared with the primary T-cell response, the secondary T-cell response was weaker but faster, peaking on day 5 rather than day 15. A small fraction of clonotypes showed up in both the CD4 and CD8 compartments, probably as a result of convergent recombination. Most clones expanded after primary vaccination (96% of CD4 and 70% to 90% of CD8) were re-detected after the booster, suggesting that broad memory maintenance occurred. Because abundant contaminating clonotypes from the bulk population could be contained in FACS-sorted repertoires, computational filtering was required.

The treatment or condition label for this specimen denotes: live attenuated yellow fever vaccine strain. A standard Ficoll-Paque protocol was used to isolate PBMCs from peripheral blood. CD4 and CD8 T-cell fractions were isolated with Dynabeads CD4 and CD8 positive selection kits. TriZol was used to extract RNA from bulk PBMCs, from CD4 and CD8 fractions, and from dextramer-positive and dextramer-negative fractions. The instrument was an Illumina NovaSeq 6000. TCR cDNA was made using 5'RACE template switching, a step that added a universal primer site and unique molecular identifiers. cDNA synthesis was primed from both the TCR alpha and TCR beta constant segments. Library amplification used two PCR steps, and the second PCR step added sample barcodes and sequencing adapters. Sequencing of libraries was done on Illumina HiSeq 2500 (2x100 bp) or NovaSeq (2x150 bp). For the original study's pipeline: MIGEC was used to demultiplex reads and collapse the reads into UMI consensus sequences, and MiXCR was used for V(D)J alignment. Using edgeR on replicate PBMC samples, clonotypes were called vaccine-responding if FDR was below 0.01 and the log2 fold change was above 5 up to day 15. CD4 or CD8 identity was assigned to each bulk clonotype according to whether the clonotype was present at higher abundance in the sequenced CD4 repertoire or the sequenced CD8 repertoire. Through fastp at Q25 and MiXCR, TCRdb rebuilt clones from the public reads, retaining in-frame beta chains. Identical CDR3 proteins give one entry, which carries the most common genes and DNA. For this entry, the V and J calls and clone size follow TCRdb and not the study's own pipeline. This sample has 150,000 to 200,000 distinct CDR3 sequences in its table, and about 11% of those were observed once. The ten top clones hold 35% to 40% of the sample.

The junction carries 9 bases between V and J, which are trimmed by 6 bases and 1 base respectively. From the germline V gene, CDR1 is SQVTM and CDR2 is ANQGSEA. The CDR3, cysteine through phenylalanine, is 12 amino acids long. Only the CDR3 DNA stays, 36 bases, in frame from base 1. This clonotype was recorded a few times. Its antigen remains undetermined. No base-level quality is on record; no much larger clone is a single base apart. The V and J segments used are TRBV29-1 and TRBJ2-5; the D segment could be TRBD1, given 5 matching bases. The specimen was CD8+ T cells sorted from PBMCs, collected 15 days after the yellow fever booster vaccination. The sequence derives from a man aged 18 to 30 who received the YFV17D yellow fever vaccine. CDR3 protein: CSVPDSQETQYF. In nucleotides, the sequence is TGCAGCGTCCCCGACAGCCAAGAGACCCAGTACTTC.